The present T cell receptor (beta chain) was sequenced within a study of T cell clones after liver transplantation. Germline V gives CDR1 MNHEY, CDR2 SMNVEV (reference sequence). This CDR3 is 14 amino acids long. V lost 3 bases to trimming and J lost 0 bases, with 6 bases between them. The sample holds one count of this clone. Assay: immunoSEQ multiplex PCR; the TCRdb copy retains only in-frame clones and omits some. The sample records over 5,500 clones, 60% to 75% being singletons. The chain joins TRBV27 to TRBJ2-1; a possible D gene is TRBD2 (6 bases). The sample consisted of CD8+ T cells from blood, taken before liver transplant. This TCR derives from a human donor who received a liver transplant. DNA of the CDR3: TGTGCCAGCAGTTTCGGGGGCTCCTACAATGAGCAGTTCTTC. The encoded protein is CASSFGGSYNEQFF.